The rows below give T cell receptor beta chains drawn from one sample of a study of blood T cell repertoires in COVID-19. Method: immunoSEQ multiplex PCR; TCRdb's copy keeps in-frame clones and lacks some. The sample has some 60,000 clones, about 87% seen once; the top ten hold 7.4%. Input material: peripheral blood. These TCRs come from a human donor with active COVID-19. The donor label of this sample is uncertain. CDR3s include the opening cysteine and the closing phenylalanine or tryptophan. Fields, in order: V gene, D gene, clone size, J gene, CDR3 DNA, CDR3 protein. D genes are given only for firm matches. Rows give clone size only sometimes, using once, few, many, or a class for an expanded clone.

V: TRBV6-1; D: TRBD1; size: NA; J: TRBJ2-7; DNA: TGTGCCAGCAGTGACCGACAGGGCCACTCCTACGAGCAGTACTTC; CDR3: CASSDRQGHSYEQYF
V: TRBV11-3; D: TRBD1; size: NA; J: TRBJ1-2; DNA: TGTGCCAGCAGATCTAGGGACAGGGCTTGGGAAGGCTACACCTTC; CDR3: CASRSRDRAWEGYTF
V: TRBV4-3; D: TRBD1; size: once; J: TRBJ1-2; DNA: TGCGCCAGCAGCCAAGATTGGGACAGGACCTATGGCTACACCTTC; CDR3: CASSQDWDRTYGYTF
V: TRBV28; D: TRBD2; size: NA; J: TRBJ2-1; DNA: TGTGCCAGCAGTTTGAGGCGAGGACTAGTTGGGAATGAGCAGTTCTTC; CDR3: CASSLRRGLVGNEQFF
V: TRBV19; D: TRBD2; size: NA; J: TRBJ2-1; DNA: TGTGCCAGTAGTATTATGTCTAGCGGGGGGTGGGATGAGCAGTTCTTC; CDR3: CASSIMSSGGWDEQFF
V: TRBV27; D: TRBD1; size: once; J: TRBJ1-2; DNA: TGTGCCAGCAGTTCGCCGGGACAGGCCTGGGAGGGCTACACCTTC; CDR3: CASSSPGQAWEGYTF
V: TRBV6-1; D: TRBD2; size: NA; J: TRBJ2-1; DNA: TGTGCCAGCAGTGAAGTAGCGATAGCGGGCCATTTCTTC; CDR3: CASSEVAIAGHFF
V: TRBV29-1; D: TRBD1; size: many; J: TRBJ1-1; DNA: TGCAGCGTGTCCAGGGGGATCAAAGAAGCTTTCTTT; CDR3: CSVSRGIKEAFF
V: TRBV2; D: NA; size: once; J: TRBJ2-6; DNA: TGTGCCAGCCGTTTCGGCCGCACAGGGTGGGGGGCCAACGTCCTGACTTTC; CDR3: CASRFGRTGWGANVLTF
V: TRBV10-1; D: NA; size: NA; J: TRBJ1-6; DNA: TGCGCCAGCAGTGGCTGGCAGGGGAAAAATTCACCCCTCCACTTT; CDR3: CASSGWQGKNSPLHF
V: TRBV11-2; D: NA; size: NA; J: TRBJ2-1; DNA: TGTGCCAGCAGCATATACAATGAGCAGTTCTTC; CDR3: CASSIYNEQFF
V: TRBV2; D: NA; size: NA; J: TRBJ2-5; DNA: TGTGCCAGCAGTGGCTTATCTACGGGAATGGAGACCCAGTACTTC; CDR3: CASSGLSTGMETQYF
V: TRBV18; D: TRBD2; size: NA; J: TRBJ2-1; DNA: TGTGCCAGCTCACCAGGGACTAGCGGGACGAATGAGCAGTTCTTC; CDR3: CASSPGTSGTNEQFF
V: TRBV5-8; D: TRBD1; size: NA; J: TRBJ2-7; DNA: TGTGCCAGCAGCTTTCCCGGGACAGGGAAAAACTACGAGCAGTACTTC; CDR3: CASSFPGTGKNYEQYF
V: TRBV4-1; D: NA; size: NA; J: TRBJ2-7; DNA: TGCGCCAGCAGCGAGAGACAGGGAGGCTACGAGCAGTACTTC; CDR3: CASSERQGGYEQYF
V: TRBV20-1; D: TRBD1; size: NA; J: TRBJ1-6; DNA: TGCAGTGCTCGTGGGGGACAGTATCCCCTCCACTTT; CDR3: CSARGGQYPLHF
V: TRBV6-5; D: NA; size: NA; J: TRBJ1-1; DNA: TGTGCCAGCAGTTACTCGAGGACAGTGAACACTGAAGCTTTCTTT; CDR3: CASSYSRTVNTEAFF
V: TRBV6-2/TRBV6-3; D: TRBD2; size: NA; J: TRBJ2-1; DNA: TGTGCCAGCAGTTACGTAGCGGGAGGCGACGGTGAGCAGTTCTTC; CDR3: CASSYVAGGDGEQFF
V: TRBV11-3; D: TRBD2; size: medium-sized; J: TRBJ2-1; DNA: TGTGCCAGCAGCTTAGCTCCGACTAGCGGGGGATACAATGAGCAGTTCTTC; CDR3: CASSLAPTSGGYNEQFF
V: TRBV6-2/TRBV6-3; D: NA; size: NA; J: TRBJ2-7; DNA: TGTGCCAGCAGTCCCGGACACGTTCCCTACGAGCAGTACTTC; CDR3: CASSPGHVPYEQYF
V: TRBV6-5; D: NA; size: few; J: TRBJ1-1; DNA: TGTGCCAGCAGTTACAATCTTCTGAGGACTGAAGCTTTCTTT; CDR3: CASSYNLLRTEAFF
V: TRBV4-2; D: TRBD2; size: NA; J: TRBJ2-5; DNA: TGTGCCAGCAGCCAAGATACTAGCGGGGGCCCTGTGCGGACCCAGTACTTC; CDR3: CASSQDTSGGPVRTQYF
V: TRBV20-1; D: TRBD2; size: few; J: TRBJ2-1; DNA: TGCAGTGCTAGTAGGGGACTAGCCTCACGAGGGGAGCAGTTCTTC; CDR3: CSASRGLASRGEQFF
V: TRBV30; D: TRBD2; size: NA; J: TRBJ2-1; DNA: TGTGCCTGGATAAGGCGGGAGGGGCATAGTGGGCAGTTCTTC; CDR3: CAWIRREGHSGQFF
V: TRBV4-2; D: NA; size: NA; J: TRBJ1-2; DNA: TGTGCCAGCAGCCAAGAACTCGGAACAAGCCTCGGGAGCTACACCTTC; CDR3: CASSQELGTSLGSYTF
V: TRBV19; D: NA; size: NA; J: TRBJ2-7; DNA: TGTGCCAGTAGTGGCCCGACAGGGACTCCCTACGAGCAGTACTTC; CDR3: CASSGPTGTPYEQYF
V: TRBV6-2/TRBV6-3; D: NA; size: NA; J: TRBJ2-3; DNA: TGTGCCAGCAGTTTTCCCTCAGATACGCAGTATTTT; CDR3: CASSFPSDTQYF
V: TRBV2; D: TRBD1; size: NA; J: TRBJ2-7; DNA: TGTGCCAGCACTTTAGGACAGGGTTACGAGCAGTACTTC; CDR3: CASTLGQGYEQYF
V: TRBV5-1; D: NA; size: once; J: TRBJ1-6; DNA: TGCGCCAGCAGCTTGACGGACAGCAAGAATTCACCCCTCCACTTT; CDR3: CASSLTDSKNSPLHF
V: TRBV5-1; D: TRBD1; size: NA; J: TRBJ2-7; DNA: TGCGCCAGCAGCCGTCGTCCGGGACAGATATCCTACGAGCAGTACTTC; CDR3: CASSRRPGQISYEQYF
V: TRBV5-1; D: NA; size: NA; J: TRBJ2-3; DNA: TGCGCCAGCAGCTTGGCCGAGGGAAGCACAGATACGCAGTATTTT; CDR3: CASSLAEGSTDTQYF
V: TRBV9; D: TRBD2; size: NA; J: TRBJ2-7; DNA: TGTGCCAGCAGCACCGGGACTAGCGGGAGGATCCACGAGCAGTACTTC; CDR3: CASSTGTSGRIHEQYF
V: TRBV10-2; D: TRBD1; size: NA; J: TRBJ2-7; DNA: TGCGCCAGCCTACCCCCGGGACAGGGGGTGTTTTACGAGCAGTACTTC; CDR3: CASLPPGQGVFYEQYF
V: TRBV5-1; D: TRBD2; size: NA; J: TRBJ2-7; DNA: TGCGCCAGCAGCTTGGCCGGAGTTCGGGGAGCGGGGGGCCACGAGCAGTACTTC; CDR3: CASSLAGVRGAGGHEQYF
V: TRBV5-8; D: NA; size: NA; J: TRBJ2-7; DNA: TGTGCCAGCAGCTCTCTCTACGAGCAGTACTTC; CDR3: CASSSLYEQYF
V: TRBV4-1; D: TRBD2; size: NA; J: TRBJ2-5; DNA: TGCGCCAGCAGCCGTAGCGGGGGACAAGAGACCCAGTACTTC; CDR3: CASSRSGGQETQYF
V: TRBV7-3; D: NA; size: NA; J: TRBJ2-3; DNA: TGTGCCAGCAGCTCTAGGGGGGATACGCAGTATTTT; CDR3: CASSSRGDTQYF
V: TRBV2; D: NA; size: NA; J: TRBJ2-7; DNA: TGTGCCAGCAGTGAAGATCTGGGAGGTGGATACGAGCAGTACTTC; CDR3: CASSEDLGGGYEQYF
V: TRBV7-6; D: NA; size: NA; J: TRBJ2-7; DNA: TGTGCCAGCAGCACCGGGGGCTACGAGCAGTACTTC; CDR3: CASSTGGYEQYF
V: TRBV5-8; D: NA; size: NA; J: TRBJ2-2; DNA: TGTGCCAGCAGCTTAGTACAGAACACCGGGGAGCTGTTTTTT; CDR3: CASSLVQNTGELFF
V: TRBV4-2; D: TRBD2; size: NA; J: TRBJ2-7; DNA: TGTGCCAGCAGCCGATGGACTAGCGGGGGCTCCTACGAGCAGTACTTC; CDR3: CASSRWTSGGSYEQYF
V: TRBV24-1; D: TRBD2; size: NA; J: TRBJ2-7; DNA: TGTGCCACCAGTGATGAGAGGACTAGCGGGAGAGGAACGTACGAGCAGTACTTC; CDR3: CATSDERTSGRGTYEQYF
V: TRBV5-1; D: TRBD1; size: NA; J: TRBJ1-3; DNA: TGCGCCAGCAGCTGGACGGGACAGGCTACTGGAAACACCATATATTTT; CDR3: CASSWTGQATGNTIYF
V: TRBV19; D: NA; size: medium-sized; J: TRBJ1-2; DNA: TGTGCCAGTAGTATACCAAACGGACAGCGGAACTATGGCTACACCTTC; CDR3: CASSIPNGQRNYGYTF
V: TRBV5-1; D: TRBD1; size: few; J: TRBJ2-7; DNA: TGCGCCAGCAGCCCCGACAGGGGATTCTACGAGCAGTACTTC; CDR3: CASSPDRGFYEQYF